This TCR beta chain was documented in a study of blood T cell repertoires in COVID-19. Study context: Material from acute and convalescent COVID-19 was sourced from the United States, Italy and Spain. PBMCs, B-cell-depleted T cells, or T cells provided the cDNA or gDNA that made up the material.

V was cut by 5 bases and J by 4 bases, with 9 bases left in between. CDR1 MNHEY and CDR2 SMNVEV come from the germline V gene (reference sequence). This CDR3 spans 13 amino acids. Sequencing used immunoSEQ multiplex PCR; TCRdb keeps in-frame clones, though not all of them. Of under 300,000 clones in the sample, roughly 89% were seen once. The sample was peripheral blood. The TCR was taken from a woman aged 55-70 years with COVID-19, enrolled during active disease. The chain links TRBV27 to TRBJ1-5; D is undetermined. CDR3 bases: TGTGCCAGCAGTAGAGGGAGGAATCAGCCCCAGCATTTT. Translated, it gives CASSRGRNQPQHF.